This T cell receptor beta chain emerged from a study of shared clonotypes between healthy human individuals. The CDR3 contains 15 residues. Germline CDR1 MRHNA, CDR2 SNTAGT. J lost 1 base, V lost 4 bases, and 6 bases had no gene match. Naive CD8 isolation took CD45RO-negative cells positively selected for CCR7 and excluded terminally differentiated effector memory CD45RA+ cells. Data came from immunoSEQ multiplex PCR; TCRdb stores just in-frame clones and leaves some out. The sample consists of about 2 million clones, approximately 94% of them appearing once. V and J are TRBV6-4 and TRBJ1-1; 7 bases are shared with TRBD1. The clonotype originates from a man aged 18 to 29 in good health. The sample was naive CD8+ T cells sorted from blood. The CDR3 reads CASSAETGTNTEAFF. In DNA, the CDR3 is TGTGCCAGCAGTGCGGAGACAGGGACGAACACTGAAGCTTTCTTT.